This T cell receptor beta chain comes out of a study of blood T cell repertoires in COVID-19 (TCRdb year 2020). For the wider study: Samples covering the acute and convalescent phases of COVID-19 were provided by collaborators in the United States, Italy and Spain. The samples were drawn from two sources: the first 160 participants of the ongoing ImmuneRACE study, and 1,200 or so subjects contributed by 6 global collaborators. The sample metadata nearly always contained a de-identified subject ID, COVID-19 status, age in years and sex. The dataset comprised deeply sampled blood TCRbeta repertoires from subjects exposed to, actively infected with, or recovered from COVID-19. Where available, HLA class I and class II types were obtained from metadata supplied by the sample provider rather than from assay-based typing. The prospective study material was composed of cDNA or gDNA derived from T cells, B-cell-depleted T cells, or PBMCs. A freely available public database, intended as a resource for researchers studying the immune response to SARS-CoV-2, is where the repertoires were released. What the authors observed across the whole study: Clinical and demographic metadata were provided uncurated, with the amount varying by source and participant.

TCRbeta CDR3 regions were amplified from genomic DNA using the immunoSEQ Assay, a bias-controlled multiplex PCR. Processing in the source paper ran as follows. Within the assay, amplification of reference gene primers was used to estimate how many nucleated cells each sample contained. To quantify the absolute abundance of each unique TCRbeta CDR3 rearrangement, sequence reads were collapsed and filtered. Productive Simpson clonality was computed per sample as the square root of Simpson's diversity index over productive rearrangements. TCRdb's version of the immuneACCESS table is confined to in-frame rearrangements and falls short of the full clone set. An unresolved V gene accounts for under half of the shortfall where checked; the remainder is of unknown origin. D and trimming come from the DNA, and the V and J calls and clone size come from that table. A total of about 320,000 clones appear in this sample, roughly nine tenths of them only once. Around 2.5% of the sample lies in the top ten.

Note on this clone: Which antigen it targets is not known. No qualities accompany the bases; no much larger clone lies one base away.

Participants in the prospective study were enrolled through a virtual design, were aged about 18 to 100 years, and lived in about 25 United States geographic areas. In the prospective study, cohorts were assigned on the basis of participant-reported clinical history obtained from a screening survey and a study questionnaire. ImmuneRACE Cohort 3 recovered participants were defined by two consecutive negative NP/OP PCR tests, healthcare professional clearance, or symptom resolution. Mobile phlebotomists in the prospective study collected whole blood, serum and a nasopharyngeal or oropharyngeal swab from every participant. Over a roughly 2-month period, participants in the prospective study had the option of providing additional blood draws and questionnaires. Before DNA extraction, blood samples from the prospective study were shipped at room temperature or frozen. The germline V end is reduced by 4 bases and the J end by 1 base; junction bases left unmatched: 7. The CDR3, cysteine through phenylalanine, is 15 amino acids long. The retained sequence is limited to the CDR3, 45 bases, with the frame set at the first base. The CDR1 and CDR2 encoded by the germline V gene are SGDLS and YYNGEE.

The specimen sequenced was PBMCs or T cells enriched from blood (not recorded which). This clonotype originated in a man between 60 and 70 years old who had recovered from COVID-19. Recombination linked TRBV9 to TRBJ1-1; TRBD1 aligns with 7 central bases. The base sequence is TGTGCCAGCAGCATGGGACAGACAGGGAACACTGAAGCTTTCTTT. This encodes CASSMGQTGNTEAFF.